Listed below are T cell receptor beta chains from one sample, sequenced in a study of blood T cell repertoires in COVID-19. Sequencing used immunoSEQ multiplex PCR; TCRdb keeps in-frame clones, though not all of them. This table has about 74,000 clones, 90% appearing once. The sequencing input was peripheral blood. Receptors originate from a man aged 45-65 years with acute or convalescent COVID-19. The CDR3 runs from the conserved cysteine through the conserved F or W. D genes are given only for firm matches. Clone sizes are given selectively: once, few, many, or a class where the clone is expanded.

d_call j_call v_call clone_size cdr3_nt cdr3_aa
TRBD2 TRBJ2-7 TRBV27 NA TGTGCCAGCAGTTTTCAGGGCGGGAGGAGGGAGCAGTACTTC CASSFQGGRREQYF
NA TRBJ2-1 TRBV18 NA TGTGCCAGCTCACGGGACTCAGCATCTCTTGAGCAGTTCTTC CASSRDSASLEQFF
TRBD1 TRBJ1-2 TRBV15 NA TGTGCCACCAGCAGACCACAGGGGTCCTATGGCTACACCTTC CATSRPQGSYGYTF
NA TRBJ2-1 TRBV6-1 once TGTGCCAGCAGAATTCTAGGGGTAGGCTACAATGAGCAGTTCTTC CASRILGVGYNEQFF
NA TRBJ2-3 TRBV10-2 NA TGCGCCAGCAGTGAGGCTAGTGGTGGTGGCACAGATACGCAGTATTTT CASSEASGGGTDTQYF
NA TRBJ2-5 TRBV7-7 NA TGTGCCAGCAGCTTTACGGCGAGAGGGACCCAGTACTTC CASSFTARGTQYF
NA TRBJ2-7 TRBV15 NA TGTGCCACCAGCGAGGGCAGGGGCGTCTCCTACGAGCAGTACTTC CATSEGRGVSYEQYF
TRBD1 TRBJ1-1 TRBV19 NA TGTGCCAGTACTAGGGACAGGGAGAACACTGAAGCTTTCTTT CASTRDRENTEAFF
NA TRBJ2-7 TRBV27 NA TGTGCCAGCAGTTTGGGACAACTGAGGTACTTC CASSLGQLRYF
NA TRBJ1-2 TRBV19 few TGTGCCAGTAGCACGTCTGATTCCCTGAGAAACTATGGCTACACCTTC CASSTSDSLRNYGYTF
NA TRBJ1-4 TRBV7-2 NA TGTGCCAGCAGCTTAGAGGGAGGATGGGATGAAAAACTGTTTTTT CASSLEGGWDEKLFF
NA TRBJ1-1 TRBV7-2 NA TGTGCCAGCAGCTTAGGCGGGGTCAATACTGAAGCTTTCTTT CASSLGGVNTEAFF
TRBD1 TRBJ1-2 TRBV6-5 NA TGTGCCAGCAGTTCTTTGATCGGGACAGGGCTGGGAGGCTACACCTTC CASSSLIGTGLGGYTF
TRBD2 TRBJ2-3 TRBV11-3 NA TGTGCCAGCAGCTTTAGCGGGAGCGGGACAGATACGCAGTATTTT CASSFSGSGTDTQYF
NA TRBJ1-2 TRBV20-1 NA TGCAGTGCTAGTGGTGGACAAAATAACTATGGCTACACCTTC CSASGGQNNYGYTF
NA TRBJ1-2 TRBV19 few TGTGCCAGTAGTCTCAGAGGCTTTGGCTACACCTTC CASSLRGFGYTF
NA TRBJ2-7 TRBV4-1 NA TGCGCCAGCAGCCATAAAGCATGGAGCTCCTACGAGCAGTACTTC CASSHKAWSSYEQYF
NA TRBJ2-3 TRBV18 NA TGTGCCAGCACGCAGTTAGCGGTTAGCACAGATACGCAGTATTTT CASTQLAVSTDTQYF
NA TRBJ2-1 TRBV7-9 NA TGTGCCAGCAGCTTCATGCCAGGGGCATACAATGAGCAGTTCTTC CASSFMPGAYNEQFF
NA TRBJ1-6 TRBV9 NA TGTGCCAGCAGCCTCAACAGGATGGATTCACCCCTCCACTTT CASSLNRMDSPLHF
NA TRBJ2-7 TRBV21-1 NA TGTGCCAGCAGCAATTTAGGGACAGGGTCCTACGAGCAGTACTTC CASSNLGTGSYEQYF
NA TRBJ2-5 TRBV16 NA TGTGCCAGCAGCCAATCTTTCGGGGGGCTTCGGGAGACCCAGTACTTC CASSQSFGGLRETQYF
NA TRBJ1-1 TRBV6-2/TRBV6-3 NA TGTGCCAGCAGTGACCAGGGGTTACCTGAAGCTTTCTTT CASSDQGLPEAFF
NA TRBJ2-2 TRBV5-1 NA TGCGCCAGCAGTGCTAGTCTAGGGGGTAGTGACACCGGGGAGCTGTTTTTT CASSASLGGSDTGELFF
TRBD1 TRBJ2-1 TRBV4-1 NA TGCGCCAGCCGACGACAGGGGTCCTACAATGAGCAGTTCTTC CASRRQGSYNEQFF
NA TRBJ1-5 TRBV28 NA TGTGCCAGCAGTTCACCGACGGACTTTTATAGCAATCAGCCCCAGCATTTT CASSSPTDFYSNQPQHF
NA TRBJ1-5 TRBV7-8 NA TGTGCCAGCAGTCCGAGACAGGAATCGAGTCAGCCCCAGCATTTT CASSPRQESSQPQHF
NA TRBJ2-3 TRBV5-1 NA TGCGCCAGCAGCTGGAGGACTGGCACAGATACGCAGTATTTT CASSWRTGTDTQYF
TRBD1 TRBJ1-2 TRBV27 NA TGTGCCAGCAGTTTAAACAGGGGGCAGGATGGCTACACCTTC CASSLNRGQDGYTF
TRBD1 TRBJ2-3 TRBV10-3 NA TGTGCCATCAGTGAGTCGCAGGCGACAGGGATAGGCACAGATACGCAGTATTTT CAISESQATGIGTDTQYF
NA TRBJ2-1 TRBV12-3/TRBV12-4 NA TGTGCCAGCAGTACCCTGACTAGTGCGGAGCAGTTCTTC CASSTLTSAEQFF
NA TRBJ2-2 TRBV5-1 NA TGCGCCAGCAGCTTGGGCGGGCGAGACACCGGGGAGCTGTTTTTT CASSLGGRDTGELFF
NA TRBJ2-3 TRBV11-2 NA TGTGCCAGCAGCCCGCGCGGAGGAGGTTCAGATACGCAGTATTTT CASSPRGGGSDTQYF
NA TRBJ1-6 TRBV7-9 NA TGTGCCAGCAGCTTTCTTGAGACAGAGTATAATTCACCCCTCCACTTT CASSFLETEYNSPLHF
TRBD1 TRBJ2-2 TRBV27 NA TGTGCCAGCACCCGTGACAGGGGGCGCTTCTCCGGGGAGCTGTTTTTT CASTRDRGRFSGELFF
TRBD2 TRBJ2-5 TRBV11-2 NA TGTGCCAGCAGCTTATCGACTAGCAGAGAGACCCAGTACTTC CASSLSTSRETQYF
NA TRBJ1-2 TRBV25-1 NA TGTGCCAGCAGCGGAATAACAGGGTTCTACACCTTC CASSGITGFYTF
NA TRBJ1-1 TRBV7-3 NA TGTGCCAGCAGCTTAGCAGGTTCGAACACTGAAGCTTTCTTT CASSLAGSNTEAFF
TRBD2 TRBJ2-7 TRBV11-2 NA TGTGCCAGCAGCTACGATCTAGCGGGATCCAGGAGCTCCTACGAGCAGTACTTC CASSYDLAGSRSSYEQYF
TRBD2 TRBJ2-1 TRBV7-8 NA TGTGCCAGCAGCCTCACTAGCGGGAGAACGCCCTACAATGAGCAGTTCTTC CASSLTSGRTPYNEQFF
TRBD2 TRBJ2-3 TRBV7-9 NA TGTGCCAGCAGCCCCGGCTCGAGCGGGGGGAGCACAGATACGCAGTATTTT CASSPGSSGGSTDTQYF
TRBD1 TRBJ2-2 TRBV2 NA TGTGCCAGCAAGGTACAGGGGCAGGAGACCGGGGAGCTGTTTTTT CASKVQGQETGELFF
TRBD1 TRBJ1-4 TRBV7-2 NA TGTGCCAGCAGCCCTTGGACAGGGCGAACAACTAATGAAAAACTGTTTTTT CASSPWTGRTTNEKLFF
TRBD1 TRBJ1-1 TRBV3-1/TRBV3-2 NA TGTGCCAGCAGCTACCACAGGGGTGAAGCTTTCTTT CASSYHRGEAFF
TRBD1 TRBJ1-6 TRBV27 few TGTGCCAGCAGTTTAGGGACGGGACAGACCAATAATTCACCCCTCCACTTT CASSLGTGQTNNSPLHF
NA TRBJ2-1 TRBV27 once TGTGCCAGCAGTCCTCGTATGGTCAGCTCCTACAATGAGCAGTTCTTC CASSPRMVSSYNEQFF
NA TRBJ1-1 TRBV19 NA TGTGCCAGTAGTATAGGAGGTAGGGAGACTGAAGCTTTCTTT CASSIGGRETEAFF
TRBD2 TRBJ2-5 TRBV2 NA TGTGCCAGCAGTGAAGGGGCGGGGGGGCCAGAGACCCAGTACTTC CASSEGAGGPETQYF
TRBD1 TRBJ1-5 TRBV2 NA TGTGCCAGCAGTGAAGCCGGGCCAGGGGGTCAGCCCCAGCATTTT CASSEAGPGGQPQHF
NA TRBJ1-6 TRBV5-4 NA TGTGCCAGCAGCTTGGCCTTGGGTAGTAACAGTCGCTCACCCCTCCACTTT CASSLALGSNSRSPLHF
NA TRBJ1-2 TRBV27 NA TGTGCCAGCAGTTCAATCCACTACGGCTCCTATGGCTACACCTTC CASSSIHYGSYGYTF